This TCR beta chain was sequenced in a study of T cells in localized non-small cell lung cancer. Study-wide points: Detection in adjacent lung was observed for a median around 50 of the top 100 tumor clones.

Points on this clone: Antigen: not known.

Clones were sequenced by immunoSEQ multiplex PCR, and TCRdb holds only the in-frame ones, with some missing. Altogether 960 or so clones are present, approximately 31% being singletons, with the ten largest covering about 26%. Trimming cost V 7 bases and J 6 bases; bases outside gene matches: 2. The CDR3 runs 12 residues. Germline CDR1 and CDR2: GTSNPN and SVGIG (reference sequence). J is TRBJ2-3 and V is TRBV30; TRBD2 aligns across 12 bases. The sample here was normal lung tissue next to the tumor, taken before any cancer treatment. This receptor was identified in a male donor aged 60 or older with stage II lung adenocarcinoma. CDR3 protein: CASSGRADTQYF. CDR3 bases: TGTGCCTCTAGCGGGAGGGCTGATACGCAGTATTTT.